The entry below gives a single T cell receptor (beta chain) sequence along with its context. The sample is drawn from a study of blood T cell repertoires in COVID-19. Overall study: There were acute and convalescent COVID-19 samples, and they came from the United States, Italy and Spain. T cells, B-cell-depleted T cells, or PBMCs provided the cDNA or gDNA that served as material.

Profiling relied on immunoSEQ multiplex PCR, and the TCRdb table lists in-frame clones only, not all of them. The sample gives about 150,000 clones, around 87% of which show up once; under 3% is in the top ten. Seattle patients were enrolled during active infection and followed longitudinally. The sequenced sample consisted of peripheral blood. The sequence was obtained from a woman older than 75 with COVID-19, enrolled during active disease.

CDR3 coding DNA: TGTGCCACCAGCAGTGTCCTTCAGGGCCTGGGGGAGACCCAGTACTTC. Encoded protein: CATSSVLQGLGETQYF. This chain connects TRBV15 to TRBJ2-5, with a possible D match to TRBD1 (5 bases). The germline V and J ends were trimmed by 3 bases and 5 bases, with 19 bases remaining between them. From germline, CDR1 is LNHNV and CDR2 YYDKDF (reference sequence). The CDR3 sequence is 16 residues long.